This TCR beta chain was sequenced in a study of cytomegalovirus exposure and HLA in healthy donors (dated by TCRdb to 2016 to 2017). For the wider study: An earlier analysis of a few hundred of the donors reported under 300 Gb of sequence data and around 110 million unique TCR beta sequences obtained from about 200 million T cells. An early release covering over 500 HLA-typed donors comprised 250 to 350 gigabases of sequencing data and around 86 million unique TCR sequences. Of the roughly 400 genotyped donors, about 80% fell in the genetic ancestry cluster associated with self-reported Caucasian donors. The aim of the study was to test whether cataloging public T cell receptors could identify signatures of past pathogen exposure. The study used immunosequencing to profile the T cell repertoires of 670 or so subjects and linked those repertoires to cytomegalovirus serostatus. Besides the first cohort of some 670 subjects, a separate validation cohort made up of over 100 different subjects was used. High-throughput TCR immunosequencing, statistical association of individual TCRs with disease status, and machine learning were combined to predict cytomegalovirus infection status. To study patterns of TCR occurrence, a later analysis re-analyzed previously published TCR beta repertoires from several hundred donors and added high-resolution HLA genotyping. The later analysis used no new phenotypic data to find candidate immune exposures, relying instead on TCR beta sequences and their occurrence across donors. In an earlier analysis of a few hundred of the donors, high-throughput TCR beta sequencing was used to judge whether each TCR beta V gene segment behaved as functional or pseudogenic. Donor age, sex, ethnicity and CMV serostatus were collected together with the repertoire data. A later genetic analysis used genome-wide SNP genotypes for about three fifths of the roughly 700 donors, treating that subset as a discovery cohort. All discovery cohort repertoires had been generated using a single sequencing platform. Class I and class II HLA loci were covered by the typing at four-digit resolution. Typing coverage varied by locus: 629-630 donors for A, B, C, DRB1 and DQB1; more than 500 for DQA1; nearly 610 for DPA1; 450 to 480 for DPB1. Five DR-DQ haplotypes were handled as single units for association and clustering because linkage in the cohort was strong. Among roughly 400 genotyped donors of the cohort, an average of roughly 230,000 unique TCR beta nucleotide sequences was sequenced per donor, of which about 18% were non-productive.

V lost 1 base and J lost 14 bases; the stretch between them is 14 bases long. The germline V gene encodes CDR1 SGHDT and CDR2 YYEEEE. Its CDR3 holds 12 amino acids, cysteine through phenylalanine. Left in the record is the CDR3 DNA by itself, 36 bases read in frame from the first base. In total, roughly 710 healthy bone marrow donors made up the cohort. At the time of sampling, every cohort member was nominally healthy, though immune exposures that went unrecorded were likely present. The donor tested CMV seronegative and was one of the 352 seronegative cohort members. Each donor provided a peripheral blood sample, and peripheral blood mononuclear cells were used for TCR beta sequencing. The Qiagen DNeasy Blood Extraction Kit was used to extract genomic DNA from the blood cell samples. The library was produced with the immunoSEQ multiplex PCR assay. The multiplex PCR relied on a mix of 60 forward primers for TCR Vbeta segments and 13 reverse primers for TCR Jbeta segments. Amplification of the CDR3 region of rearranged TCR beta genes was performed with a multiplex PCR assay on genomic DNA. The amplified TCR beta libraries were sequenced on the Illumina HiSeq System as 87-base-pair reads. For the original study's pipeline: In a later analysis, roughly 80 million unique TCR beta chains were counted across the 690 or so repertoires, and roughly 10 million of these chains were shared by at least two donors. To remove PCR and sequencing errors, raw reads were error-corrected and collapsed into unique sequences using a nearest-neighbor algorithm that merged closely related sequences. To assign V, D and J gene segments, CDR3 sequences were aligned to IMGT reference sequences. For a sequence to be retained, a match of at least six nucleotides to both a V gene segment and a J gene segment was required. A rearrangement counted as productive if the CDR3 had no stop codons and remained in frame with V and J, and every other rearrangement counted as non-productive. CDR3 was defined by IMGT convention, running from the second conserved V-encoded cysteine to the conserved J-encoded phenylalanine. Sequences without an unambiguous match to a single V gene segment were excluded from the earlier analysis of about 640 of the donors. An earlier analysis of around 600 of the donors classified V segments as functional when productive rearrangements were above 56.7% and as segregating when the standard deviation between donors was above 5%. To diagnose cytomegalovirus status from the catalog of TCR beta chain sequences, a statistical classification framework was built. V and J gene assignment, in a later analysis, came from comparing TCR nucleotide sequences with IMGT/GENE-DB human TR gene sequences. In a later analysis, CDR3 sequences and most-parsimonious VDJ recombination scenarios were assigned using the TCRdist pipeline. A later analysis defined each TCR beta chain by its CDR3 amino acid sequence plus V-gene family, and excluded reads lacking a unique V-gene family. To address suspected cross-contamination and a sequencing artifact, a later analysis removed a few hundred highly shared, low-generation-probability nucleotide sequences. For each public chain, a later analysis derived a clonal expansion index from normalized ranks of inferred template counts within each repertoire. Generation probabilities in a later analysis came from a VDJ recombination model fitted to out-of-frame rearrangements, and those results were checked against IGoR. A later analysis scored TCR-TCR, TCR-HLA and TCR-CMV co-occurrence with hypergeometric tests, applying a repertoire-size bias correction to TCR pairs. To estimate false discovery rates, a later analysis permuted the HLA or CMV assignments 20 times. In a later analysis, co-occurring TCRs were grouped using DBSCAN, with TCRdist sequence similarity added in when clustering inside HLA-allele-positive subsets. Co-occurrence clustering excluded repertoires with fewer than 30,000 or more than 120,000 public chains, plus five with anomalous nucleotide sharing. This immuneACCESS table, as held by TCRdb, lists in-frame sequences with V and J called but not all clones. Of the missing ones, under half trace to an unresolved V gene in checked studies; the others have no known cause. The V and J calls and clone size were taken over from that table, and D and trimming were inferred from the DNA. This sample comprises more than 95,000 clones, 70% to 85% of them detected only once. The ten largest clones add up to about 1.8% of the sample.

The study at large found these results: The only immune exposure information available for the cohort was CMV serostatus. The study gave a list of 150 to 200 TCR beta chains associated with cytomegalovirus. The sequencing pipeline was judged likely to have produced a cluster of highly shared sequence variants as a technical artifact. In a later analysis, TCR association rates were found to vary across HLA loci, with the most associated TCRs seen for DRB1 alleles and the fewest for HLA-C alleles. Assigning TCR associations to individual alleles was difficult when HLA alleles, especially DR and DQ, strongly co-occurred. Across donors, most TCR sequences were observed very rarely, whereas some public TCRs were present in many individuals. Some IMGT-functional V segments, including TRBV6-2 and TRBV6-3, could not be told apart with the 87-base-pair reads, so those segments were excluded. In a later analysis, HLA-associated TCR beta chains were found to be more clonally expanded and to have lower generation probabilities than equally common non-associated chains. In both the original and validation cohorts, the classifier was reported to diagnose cytomegalovirus status with high specificity and sensitivity. A further reported finding was that TCR beta sequences accurately predicted the HLA-A and HLA-B alleles for most subjects in the first cohort. A later analysis found that most CMV-associated TCR beta chains appeared HLA-restricted, with HLA associations seemingly driven largely by CMV exposure. In an earlier analysis of some 500 of the donors, most TCR beta V segments appeared in productive rearrangements about 87% or about 30% of the time, broadly matching IMGT annotations. Compared with the approximately 670-donor mean, donors in an Asian-associated ancestry cluster had fewer N-insertions in productive TCRs, according to a later genetic analysis. A later analysis associated about 18,000 TCR beta sequences with specific HLA alleles at a false discovery rate of 0.05. Over 15 rarely observed V segments, including chromosome 9 orphons, were excluded from the earlier analysis of several hundred of the donors because counts were too low. Linkage disequilibrium might explain the correlated functional status among segregating V segments, but an unknown experimental factor could not be excluded. Three of the identified cytomegalovirus-associated TCR beta chains were confirmed in vitro to be specific for cytomegalovirus antigens. Roughly uniform sequencing depth across donors was assumed in presence/absence analyses, although this assumption may not hold. Only TCR beta chains were sequenced in this cohort, and the absence of alpha or paired-chain data limited detectable features. According to the authors, the approach could potentially be generalized to other disease states and immunological phenotypes. In a later analysis, several top co-occurrence clusters were reported to appear linked to parvovirus B19, influenza, CMV and Epstein-Barr virus. Because HLA typing was unavailable for some donors at each locus, only the typed subset was used in association tests. A later genetic analysis associated a missense DCLRE1C variant with V-gene and J-gene trimming of TCR beta chains, and an independent cohort replicated the association.

Points on this clone: It lacks a known antigen. No much larger clonotype is one base removed from it; base qualities were not supplied.

Sequencing was done on a sample of PBMCs. The sequence is built from TRBV5-6 and TRBJ2-3; the D gene cannot be named for sure. This TCR came from a man in his late teens or twenties in good health and CMV-seronegative. The CDR3 is CASSLYRRSPYF. The nucleotides read TGTGCCAGCAGCTTGTACAGACGATCCCCGTATTTT.